One and the same sample provided the 8 T cell receptor beta chains below, sequenced in a study of early T cells in non-severe SARS-CoV-2 infection. TCRdb ran MiXCR on the 5' RACE reads and lists one entry per CDR3 protein. This repertoire shows about 36,000 distinct CDR3 sequences, approximately 5.3% found once; its top ten account for about 27%. Material: whole blood. The receptors were sampled from an adult who was a healthcare worker with PCR-confirmed SARS-CoV-2 infection or an uninfected control (not recorded which).

There are many counts of this clonotype. The V and J genes are TRBV10-3 and TRBJ2-7; 7 bases fit TRBD1. The CDR3 has 15 amino acids. V lost 4 bases and J lost 0; bases outside the gene matches: 6. Looked up from germline, CDR1 is ENHRY and CDR2 is SYGVKD. The CDR3 DNA sequence: TGTGCCATCAGTGCATCACAGGGGAGCTCCTACGAGCAGTACTTC. Its protein is CAISASQGSSYEQYF.

This clonotype was seen repeatedly, ten times or more. V and J are TRBV5-6 and TRBJ2-4, with a tentative D call TRBD1 (6 bases). The CDR3 is 14 amino acids. In germline, CDR1 is SGHDT, CDR2 YYEEEE. Trimming stripped 5 bases from V and 1 base from J, with 10 bases between. The CDR3 reads CASSFTGAKNIQYF. The CDR3 region has the DNA TGTGCCAGCAGTTTCACAGGGGCCAAAAACATTCAGTACTTC.

This clonotype was seen at least ten times. The rearrangement joins TRBV20-1 to TRBJ1-4; no clear D. Germline V gives CDR1 DFQATT, CDR2 SNEGSKA (reference sequence). Trimming took 0 bases from V and 4 from J, leaving 15 bases between them. This CDR3 is built from 16 residues. This CDR3 is CSARDLRGVGNEKLFF. Here the CDR3 DNA reads TGCAGTGCTAGAGATCTTCGGGGAGTGGGTAATGAAAAACTGTTTTTT.

The genes are TRBV6-2 or TRBV6-3 and TRBJ2-7; no reliable D call. Germline values: CDR1 MNHEY, CDR2 SVGEGT. With 6 bases removed from V and 5 bases from J, the gap between germline ends came to 8 bases. The CDR3 covers 11 residues. This CDR3 reads CASRTVDEQYF. The CDR3 coding sequence is TGTGCCAGCAGGACCGTGGACGAGCAGTACTTC.

V gene TRBV9 combines with J gene TRBJ2-7; 7 bases align to TRBD1. The CDR3 extends over 14 amino acids. Germline V gene lookup returns CDR1 SGDLS and CDR2 YYNGEE. Trimming removed 4 bases from V and 0 bases from J; junction bases left unmatched: 4. The CDR3 DNA sequence: TGTGCCAGCAGCCCCCCAGGGGGCTCCTACGAGCAGTACTTC. It is translated as CASSPPGGSYEQYF.

This clonotype was counted at least ten times. The chain has TRBV6-5 and TRBJ2-1; D not resolved. Trimming pared 0 bases from V and 1 base from J, leaving 10 bases between. CDR1 and CDR2 from the germline V gene are MNHEY and SVGAGI. The length of the CDR3 is 16 residues. The CDR3: CASSYSWVGSYNEQFF. The CDR3 DNA reads TGTGCCAGCAGTTACTCGTGGGTTGGGTCCTACAATGAGCAGTTCTTC.

The gene calls are TRBV9 and TRBJ2-3, with D unclear. V lost 4 bases, J lost 6 bases, and 12 bases lay in between. Germline lookup yields CDR1 SGDLS and CDR2 YYNGEE. CDR3 length: 13 amino acids. CDR3: CASSPDPFDTQYF. In DNA form, the CDR3 reads TGTGCCAGCAGCCCTGACCCGTTCGATACGCAGTATTTT.

The table lists this clonotype with a few counts. The chain recombines TRBV7-2 with TRBJ2-2; no definite D call. Looked up from germline, CDR1 is SGHTA and CDR2 is FQGNSA. The CDR3 consists of 13 residues. V dropped 6 bases and J dropped 5 bases, with 10 bases sitting between them. CDR3 in DNA: TGTGCCAGCAGTAAATATTCGACCGGGGAGCTGTTTTTT. Protein: CASSKYSTGELFF. The entire variable domain, with the rest obtained from reference TRBV7-2 and TRBJ2-2, is as follows: GAGVSQSPSNKVTEKGKDVELRCDPISGHTALYWYRQSLGQGLEFLIYFQGNSAPDKSGLPSDRFSAERTGGSVSTLTIQRTQQEDSAVYLCASSKYSTGELFFGEGSRLTVL.